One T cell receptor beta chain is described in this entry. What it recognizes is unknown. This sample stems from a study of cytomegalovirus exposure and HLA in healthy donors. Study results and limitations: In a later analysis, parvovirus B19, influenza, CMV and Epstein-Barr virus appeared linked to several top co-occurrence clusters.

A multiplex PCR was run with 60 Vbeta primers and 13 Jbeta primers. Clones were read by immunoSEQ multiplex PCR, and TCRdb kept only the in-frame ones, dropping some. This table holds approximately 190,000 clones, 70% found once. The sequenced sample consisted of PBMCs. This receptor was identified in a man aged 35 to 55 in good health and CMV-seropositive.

The chain's CDR3 is CASSLAQGPSYEQYF. The CDR3 bases are TGTGCCAGCAGCTTAGCACAGGGCCCCTCCTACGAGCAGTACTTC. The chain carries TRBV7-8 and TRBJ2-7; tentative D call: TRBD1 (6 bases). V was shortened by 0 bases and J by 0 bases, with 9 bases between the two germline ends. Looked up from germline, CDR1 is SGHVS and CDR2 is FQNEAQ. The CDR3 is 15 residues long.